This TCR beta chain stems from a study of T cell repertoires in cytomegalovirus infection. In TCRdb, the reads were re-called with MiXCR into one record per CDR3 protein. Among fewer than 250,000 distinct CDR3 sequences listed, roughly an eighth were seen once. Findings of the study overall: Ex vivo, HLA-C-restricted CMV-specific TCR beta clonotypes prevailed over the rest of the response.

The CDR3 loop spans 13 amino acids. V lost 11 bases to trimming and J lost 3 bases; unmatched junction nucleotides: 6. Germline V lookup: CDR1 LNHDA, CDR2 SQIVND (reference sequence). There are a few counts of this clonotype. Its antigen is not identified. The V and J genes are TRBV19 and TRBJ1-4, with TRBD1 matching over 7 bases. Material: PBMCs. This clonotype was sampled from a human donor in good health (CMV status not recorded). Some clones in this sample may be carry-over from other donors' samples. CDR3 residues: CAVTGAANEKLFF. CDR3 bases: TGTGCCGTCACAGGGGCGGCTAATGAAAAACTGTTTTTT.